This T cell receptor (beta chain) was identified during a study of CD8 T cells in ankylosing spondylitis. The study's findings and limits: Previously reported in reactive arthritis synovial fluid and blood were some of the motif variants. Peripheral blood samples showed relatively rare disease-linked clones, and these clones were CD8+. Blood from ankylosing spondylitis patients appeared to carry a characteristic roughly 8-variant TCR beta motif.

TCRdb re-derived calls from the 5' RACE reads in MiXCR, one entry per CDR3 protein. The sample contains under 170,000 distinct CDR3 sequences, roughly 44% of which appear only once. On this clonotype: Its antigen is currently unknown.

Germline V gives CDR1 ENHRY, CDR2 SYGVKD. V was clipped by 0 bases and J by 7 bases; unmatched bases: 3. The CDR3 is 15 amino acids. This receptor was taken from a male donor with ankylosing spondylitis. Sequencing was performed on synovial fluid, either unsorted or a sorted T cell fraction (not recorded which). The gene calls are TRBV10-3 and TRBJ1-6; 7 bases line up with TRBD1. CDR3 amino acids: CAISESDRENSPLHF. Here the CDR3 DNA reads TGTGCCATCAGTGAGTCAGACAGGGAGAATTCACCCCTCCACTTT.